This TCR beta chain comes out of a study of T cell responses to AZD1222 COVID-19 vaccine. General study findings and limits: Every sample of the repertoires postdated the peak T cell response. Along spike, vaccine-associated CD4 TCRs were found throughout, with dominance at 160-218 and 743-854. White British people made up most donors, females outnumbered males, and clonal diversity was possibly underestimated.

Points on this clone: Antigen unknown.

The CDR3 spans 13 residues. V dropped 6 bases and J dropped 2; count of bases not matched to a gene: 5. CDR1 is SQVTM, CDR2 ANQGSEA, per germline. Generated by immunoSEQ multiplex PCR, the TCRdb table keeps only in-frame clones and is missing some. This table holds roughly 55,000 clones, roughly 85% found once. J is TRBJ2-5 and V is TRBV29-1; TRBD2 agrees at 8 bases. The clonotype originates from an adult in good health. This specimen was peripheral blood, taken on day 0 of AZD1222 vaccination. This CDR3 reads CSVGGAGQETQYF. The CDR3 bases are TGCAGCGTCGGGGGGGCGGGTCAAGAGACCCAGTACTTC.